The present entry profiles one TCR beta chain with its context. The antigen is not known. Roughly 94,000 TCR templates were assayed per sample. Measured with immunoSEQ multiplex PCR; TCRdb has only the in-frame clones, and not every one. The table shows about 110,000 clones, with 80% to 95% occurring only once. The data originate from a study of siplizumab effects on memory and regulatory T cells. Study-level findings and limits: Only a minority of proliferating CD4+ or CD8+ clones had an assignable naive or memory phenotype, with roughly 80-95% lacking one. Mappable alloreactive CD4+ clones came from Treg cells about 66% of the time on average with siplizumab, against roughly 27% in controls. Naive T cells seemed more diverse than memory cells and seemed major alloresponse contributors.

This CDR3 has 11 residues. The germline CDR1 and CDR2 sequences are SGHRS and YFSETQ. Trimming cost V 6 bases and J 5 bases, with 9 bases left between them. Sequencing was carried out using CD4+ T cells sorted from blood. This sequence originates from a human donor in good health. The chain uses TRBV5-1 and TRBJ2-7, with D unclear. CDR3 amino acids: CASTDKNEQYF. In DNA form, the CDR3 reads TGCGCCAGCACCGATAAAAACGAGCAGTACTTC.